The clone carrying this T cell receptor (beta chain) was counted once. Its antigen is not identified. The data were obtained in a study of shared clonotypes between healthy human individuals. Study results and limitations: Few donors limited the genetic and exposure-history diversity represented. Clonotype sharing among donors was expected to depend on sequencing depth.

The CDR3 totals 15 residues. Germline values: CDR1 GTSNPN, CDR2 SVGIG (reference sequence). The assay used deep level. Produced via immunoSEQ multiplex PCR; TCRdb's table is partial and in-frame only. The sample lists around 480,000 clones, 75% to 80% occurring once. The clonotype was recovered from a woman aged 40 to 49 in good health. Some clones in this sample may be carry-over from other donors' samples. The chain uses TRBV30 and TRBJ2-5; TRBD2 agrees at 7 bases. The J call may not be correct, given that the DNA end is closer to TRBJ2-7. Sequencing input: PBMCs. This CDR3 reads CAWSVGLAAAYEQYF. CDR3 nucleotide sequence: TGTGCCTGGAGTGTAGGCCTAGCGGCCGCCTACGAGCAGTACTTC.